This T cell receptor beta chain comes out of a study of a mutant IDH1 vaccine in newly diagnosed glioma. About the research overall: Patients underwent eight vaccinations, which took place in weeks 1, 3, 5, 7, 11, 15, 19 and 23. Patients arrived already treated with radiotherapy, temozolomide, or both, most having had both.

A remark on this clone: As yet, its antigen is unknown.

V lost 6 bases to trimming and J lost 4 bases; unmatched junction nucleotides: 4. The CDR3 spans 15 residues. The germline gives CDR1 MNHEY, CDR2 SVGAGI. Noted time point: week 23, last vaccination. All doses held 300 ug of mutant IDH1 20-mer peptide, with topical imiquimod. The table came from immunoSEQ multiplex PCR; TCRdb's copy has only in-frame clones and leaves some out. In the table there are roughly 52,000 clones, around 80% of which are singletons. The rearrangement links TRBV6-5 to TRBJ1-6, with 9 positions matching TRBD1. This TCR was recovered from a man aged 35 to 55 with glioma. The material was PBMCs, obtained from a glioma patient whose treatment included an IDH1 peptide vaccine. The DNA of the CDR3 is TGTGCCAGCAGACCCGGGACAGGGTATAATTCACCCCTCCACTTT. Its protein is CASRPGTGYNSPLHF.